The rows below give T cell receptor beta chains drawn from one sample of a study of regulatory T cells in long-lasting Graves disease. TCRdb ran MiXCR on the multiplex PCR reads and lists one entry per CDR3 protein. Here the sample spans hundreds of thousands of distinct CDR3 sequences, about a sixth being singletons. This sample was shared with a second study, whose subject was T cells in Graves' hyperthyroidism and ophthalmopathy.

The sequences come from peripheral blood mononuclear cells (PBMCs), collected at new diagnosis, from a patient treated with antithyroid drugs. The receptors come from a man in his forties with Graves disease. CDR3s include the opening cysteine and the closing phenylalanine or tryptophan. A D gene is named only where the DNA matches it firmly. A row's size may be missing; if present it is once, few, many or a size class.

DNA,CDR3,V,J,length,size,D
TGTGCCAGCAGTTCCCAGGGTGGGACCGGGGAGCTGTTTTTT,CASSSQGGTGELFF,TRBV6-9,TRBJ2-2,14,many,-
TGTGCCATCAGCGTCGGGACAGCGCGAATATACGAGCAGTACTTC,CAISVGTARIYEQYF,TRBV10-3,TRBJ2-7,15,-,TRBD1
TGTGCCACCAGTGATCGGACAGATACGCAGTATTTT,CATSDRTDTQYF,TRBV24-1,TRBJ2-3,12,few,-
TGCGCCAGCAGCTTGTGGGGATCGTGGGGGAACACCGGGGAGCTGTTTTTT,CASSLWGSWGNTGELFF,TRBV5-1,TRBJ2-2,17,many,-
TGTGCCTGGAGCCGACGGGAAAGGCCCCTCCACTTT,CAWSRRERPLHF,TRBV30,TRBJ1-6,12,-,-
TGTGCCAGCAGCTTAGGGGACAGGGAGGAGGAGACCCAGTACTTC,CASSLGDREEETQYF,TRBV11-3,TRBJ2-5,15,few,TRBD1
TGTGCCAGCAGCTTAGTGCGGAGTTCCAGGGAGACCCAGTACTTC,CASSLVRSSRETQYF,TRBV7-2,TRBJ2-5,15,many,-
TGCAGTGCTCCTCGACCGAATGACTCTGGAAACACCATATATTTT,CSAPRPNDSGNTIYF,TRBV20-1,TRBJ1-3,15,many,-
TGTGCCAGCACTCAAGCGGAGGGTCATGGCTACACCTTC,CASTQAEGHGYTF,TRBV12-3/TRBV12-4,TRBJ1-2,13,many,-
TGCGCCAGCAGCCAAGACCGGGGCACAGATACGCAGTATTTT,CASSQDRGTDTQYF,TRBV4-1,TRBJ2-3,14,many,-
TGTGCCAGCAGCTTATTATCGAGGAACACTGAAGCTTTCTTT,CASSLLSRNTEAFF,TRBV7-9,TRBJ1-1,14,-,-
TGTGCCAGTACTCGGACAGGGCGGGGCAATGAGCAGTTCTTC,CASTRTGRGNEQFF,TRBV19,TRBJ2-1,14,few,TRBD1
TGCGCCAGCAGCAACCGACAGGGGCCCAGTGTAGACACTGAAGCTTTCTTT,CASSNRQGPSVDTEAFF,TRBV5-1,TRBJ1-1,17,many,TRBD1